These T cell receptor beta chains were read from a single sample in a study of blood T cell repertoires in COVID-19. This table comes from immunoSEQ multiplex PCR, and its TCRdb copy is limited to in-frame clones, with some not included. The sample lists over 150,000 clones; 80% were seen once. Sequencing used PBMCs or T cells enriched from blood (not recorded which). These receptors all come from a woman aged 55 to 70 who had recovered from COVID-19. Both conserved end residues are part of each CDR3. D genes are given only for firm matches. Size is omitted from some rows. Given values are once, few, many or a class for expanded clones.

clone size	D gene	V gene	J gene	CDR3 DNA	CDR3 protein
-	-	TRBV19	TRBJ2-6	TGTGCCAGTAGTGAGGTTGGGGCCAACGTCCTGACTTTC	CASSEVGANVLTF
-	TRBD2	TRBV7-3	TRBJ2-1	TGTGCCAGCAGCTTAAGGACTAGCGGGGGGCCCTCCACTCCTACAAATGAGCAGTTCTTC	CASSLRTSGGPSTPTNEQFF
-	TRBD2	TRBV13	TRBJ2-5	TGTGCCAGCAAAGATTTGGGCGGGGGACAAGAGACCCAGTACTTC	CASKDLGGGQETQYF
-	-	TRBV5-4	TRBJ1-1	TGTGCCAGCAACCCAGGGGTGGATACTGAAGCTTTCTTT	CASNPGVDTEAFF
-	-	TRBV5-4	TRBJ1-3	TGTGCCAGCAGCTCCGCCACCAGCTCTGGAAACACCATATATTTT	CASSSATSSGNTIYF
-	TRBD2	TRBV27	TRBJ2-3	TGTGCCAGCAGTTTACATACTAGCGGGGGGTCTGCAGATACGCAGTATTTT	CASSLHTSGGSADTQYF
few	-	TRBV5-1	TRBJ1-5	TGCGCCAGCCGCCGGGACTCAAATCAGCCCCAGCATTTT	CASRRDSNQPQHF
few	-	TRBV27	TRBJ1-2	TGTGCCAGCAGTTTATCAGCCAGGGCCTATGGCTACACCTTC	CASSLSARAYGYTF
-	-	TRBV7-2	TRBJ1-2	TGTGCCAGCAGCTTAGATGGGGAGTACTATGGCTACACCTTC	CASSLDGEYYGYTF
-	TRBD2	TRBV11-2	TRBJ2-1	TGTGCCAGCAGCTTAGCAAGGGCTAGCGGGGGCAAGGAAAATGAGCAGTTCTTC	CASSLARASGGKENEQFF
-	TRBD1	TRBV2	TRBJ2-7	TGTGCCAGCAAACCGGGGACAGGGACCTCCTACGAGCAGTACTTC	CASKPGTGTSYEQYF
-	TRBD2	TRBV3-1/TRBV3-2	TRBJ2-2	TGTGCCAGCAGCGGATCCGGGACTAGCGTTACCGGGGAGCTGTTTTTT	CASSGSGTSVTGELFF
-	TRBD1	TRBV11-2	TRBJ2-2	TGTGCCAGCAGCTTGAGGCGGGGACAGGTGACCGGGGAGCTGTTTTTT	CASSLRRGQVTGELFF
once	-	TRBV4-1	TRBJ1-1	TGCGCCAGCAGCCAAGTTCAGGGGTCGGGGTTTGAAGCTTTCTTT	CASSQVQGSGFEAFF
-	TRBD1	TRBV11-2	TRBJ2-3	TGTGCCAGCAGCTTACAGGGACAGTTCACAGATACGCAGTATTTT	CASSLQGQFTDTQYF